The subject of this entry is one T cell receptor beta chain. The J segment lost 3 bases and the V segment lost 5 bases, leaving 6 bases of the junction unmatched. Germline CDR1 and CDR2: GTSNPN and SVGIG (reference sequence). The CDR3 loop spans 13 amino acids. This entry is derived from a study of tumor-infiltrating lymphocytes in oesophageal squamous cell carcinoma. TCRdb used MiXCR to reprocess the PCR reads, holding one entry per CDR3 protein. The sample holds 15,000 to 20,000 distinct CDR3 sequences, 35% to 50% seen once. The specimen sequenced was normal esophageal tissue next to the tumor. The gene calls are TRBV30 and TRBJ1-2; TRBD1 agrees at 7 bases. The origin of this receptor is a male donor with esophageal squamous cell carcinoma. The CDR3 loop reads CAWGQEIHYGYTF. The CDR3 nucleotides are TGTGCCTGGGGACAGGAGATTCACTATGGCTACACCTTC.